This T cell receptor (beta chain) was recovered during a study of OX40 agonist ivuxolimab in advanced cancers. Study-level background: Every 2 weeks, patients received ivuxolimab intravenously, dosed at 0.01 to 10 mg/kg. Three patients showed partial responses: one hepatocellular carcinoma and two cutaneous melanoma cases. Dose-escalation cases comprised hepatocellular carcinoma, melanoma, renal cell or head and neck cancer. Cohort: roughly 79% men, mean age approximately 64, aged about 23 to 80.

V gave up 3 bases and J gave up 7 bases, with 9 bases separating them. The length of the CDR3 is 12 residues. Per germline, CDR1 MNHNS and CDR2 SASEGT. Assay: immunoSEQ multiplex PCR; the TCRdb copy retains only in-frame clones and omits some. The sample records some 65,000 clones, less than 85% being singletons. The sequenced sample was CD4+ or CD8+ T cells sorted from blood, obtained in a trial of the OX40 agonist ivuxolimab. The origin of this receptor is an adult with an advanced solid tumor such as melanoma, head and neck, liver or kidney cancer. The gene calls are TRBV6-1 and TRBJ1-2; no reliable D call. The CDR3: CASSDPGLGYTF. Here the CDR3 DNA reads TGTGCCAGCAGTGACCCAGGTCTTGGCTACACCTTC.